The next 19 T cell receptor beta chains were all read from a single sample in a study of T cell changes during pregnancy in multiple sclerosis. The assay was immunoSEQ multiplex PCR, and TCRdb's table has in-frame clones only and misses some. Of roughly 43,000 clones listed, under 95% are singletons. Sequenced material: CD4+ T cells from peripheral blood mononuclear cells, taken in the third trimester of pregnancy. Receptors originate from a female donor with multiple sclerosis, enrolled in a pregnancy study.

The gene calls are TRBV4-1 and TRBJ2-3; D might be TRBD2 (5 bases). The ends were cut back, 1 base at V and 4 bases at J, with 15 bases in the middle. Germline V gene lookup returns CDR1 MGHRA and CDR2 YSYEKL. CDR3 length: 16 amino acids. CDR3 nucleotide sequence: TGCGCCAGCAGCCAAGCAACTAGTTCGGTCGCAGATACGCAGTATTTT. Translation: CASSQATSSVADTQYF.

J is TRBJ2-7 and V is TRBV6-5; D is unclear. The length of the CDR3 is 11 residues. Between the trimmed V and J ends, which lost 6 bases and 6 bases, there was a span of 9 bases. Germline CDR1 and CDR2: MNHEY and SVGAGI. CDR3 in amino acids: CASRVASEQYF. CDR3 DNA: TGTGCCAGCAGAGTAGCCTCCGAGCAGTACTTC.

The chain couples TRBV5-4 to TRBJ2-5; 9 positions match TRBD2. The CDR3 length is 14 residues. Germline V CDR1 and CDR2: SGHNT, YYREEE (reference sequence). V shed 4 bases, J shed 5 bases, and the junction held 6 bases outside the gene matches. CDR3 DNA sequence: TGTGCCAGCAGCAGCGGGGGGCCGGGGGAGACCCAGTACTTC. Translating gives CASSSGGPGETQYF.

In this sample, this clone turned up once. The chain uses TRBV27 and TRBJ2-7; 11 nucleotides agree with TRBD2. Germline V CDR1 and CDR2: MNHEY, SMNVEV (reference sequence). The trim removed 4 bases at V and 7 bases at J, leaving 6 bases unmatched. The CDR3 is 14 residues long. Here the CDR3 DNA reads TGTGCCAGCAGTTACACTAGCGGGAGTCGGGAGCAGTACTTC. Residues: CASSYTSGSREQYF.

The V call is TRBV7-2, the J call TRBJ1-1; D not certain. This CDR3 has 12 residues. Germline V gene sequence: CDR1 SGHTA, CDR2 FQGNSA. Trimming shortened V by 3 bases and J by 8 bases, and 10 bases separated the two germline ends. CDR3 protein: CASSLKPGEAFF. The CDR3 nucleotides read TGTGCCAGCAGCTTGAAGCCCGGGGAAGCTTTCTTT. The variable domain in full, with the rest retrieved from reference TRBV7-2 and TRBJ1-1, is GAGVSQSPSNKVTEKGKDVELRCDPISGHTALYWYRQSLGQGLEFLIYFQGNSAPDKSGLPSDRFSAERTGGSVSTLTIQRTQQEDSAVYLCASSLKPGEAFFGQGTRLTVV.

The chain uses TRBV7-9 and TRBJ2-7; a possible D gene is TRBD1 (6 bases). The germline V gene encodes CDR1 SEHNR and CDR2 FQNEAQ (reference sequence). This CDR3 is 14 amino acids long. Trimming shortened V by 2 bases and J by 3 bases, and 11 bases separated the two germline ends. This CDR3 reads CASSLQGRYYEQYF. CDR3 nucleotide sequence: TGTGCCAGCAGCTTACAGGGGCGATACTACGAGCAGTACTTC.

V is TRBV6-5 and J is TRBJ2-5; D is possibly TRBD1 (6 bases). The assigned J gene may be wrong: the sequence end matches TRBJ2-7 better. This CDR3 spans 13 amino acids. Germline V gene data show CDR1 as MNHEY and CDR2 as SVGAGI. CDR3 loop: CASSQGQNYEQYF. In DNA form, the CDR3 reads TGTGCCAGCAGTCAAGGACAGAACTACGAGCAGTACTTC.

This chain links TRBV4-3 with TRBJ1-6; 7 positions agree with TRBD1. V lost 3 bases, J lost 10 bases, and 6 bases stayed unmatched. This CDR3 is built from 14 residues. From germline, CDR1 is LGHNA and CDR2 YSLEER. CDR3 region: CASSQGQKESPLHF. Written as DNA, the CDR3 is TGCGCCAGCAGCCAGGGACAGAAGGAATCACCCCTCCACTTT.

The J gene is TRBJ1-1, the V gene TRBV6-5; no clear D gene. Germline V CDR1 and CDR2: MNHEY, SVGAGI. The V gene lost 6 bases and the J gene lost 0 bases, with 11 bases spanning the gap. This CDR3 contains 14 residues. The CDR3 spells CASRSPGMNTEAFF. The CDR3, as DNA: TGTGCCAGCAGGTCGCCGGGGATGAACACTGAAGCTTTCTTT.

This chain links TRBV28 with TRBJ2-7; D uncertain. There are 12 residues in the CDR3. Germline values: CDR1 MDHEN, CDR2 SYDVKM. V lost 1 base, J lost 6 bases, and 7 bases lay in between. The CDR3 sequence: CASSLSDSEQYF. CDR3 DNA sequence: TGTGCCAGCAGTTTATCCGATAGCGAGCAGTACTTC.

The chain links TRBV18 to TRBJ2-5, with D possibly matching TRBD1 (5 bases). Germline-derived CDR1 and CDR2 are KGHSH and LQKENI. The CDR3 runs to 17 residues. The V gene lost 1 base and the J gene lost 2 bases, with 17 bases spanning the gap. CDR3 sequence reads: CASSPLSQGLNQETQYF. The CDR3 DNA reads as TGTGCCAGCTCACCACTCTCGCAGGGTTTAAATCAAGAGACCCAGTACTTC.

DNA of the CDR3: TGTGCCAGCAGTTACCAACAGCTGAACACTGAAGCTTTCTTT. It yields the protein CASSYQQLNTEAFF. The V call is TRBV6-5, the J call TRBJ1-1; D unresolved. CDR1 MNHEY and CDR2 SVGAGI come from the germline V gene. V was shortened by 2 bases and J by 0 bases, with 7 bases between the two germline ends. The CDR3 sequence is 14 residues long.

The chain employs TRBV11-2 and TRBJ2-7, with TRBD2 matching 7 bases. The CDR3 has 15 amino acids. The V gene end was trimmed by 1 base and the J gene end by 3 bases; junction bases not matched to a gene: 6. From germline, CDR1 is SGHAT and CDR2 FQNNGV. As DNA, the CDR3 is TGTGCCAGCAGCTTAGCAGCTAGCGGCAGCTACGAGCAGTACTTC. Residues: CASSLAASGSYEQYF.

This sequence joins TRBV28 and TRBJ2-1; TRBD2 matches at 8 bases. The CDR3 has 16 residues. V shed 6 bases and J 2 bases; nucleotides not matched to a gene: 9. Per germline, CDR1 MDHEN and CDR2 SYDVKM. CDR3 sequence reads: CASRPGGLSPYNEQFF. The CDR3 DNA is TGTGCCAGCAGGCCGGGGGGGCTCTCCCCCTACAATGAGCAGTTCTTC.

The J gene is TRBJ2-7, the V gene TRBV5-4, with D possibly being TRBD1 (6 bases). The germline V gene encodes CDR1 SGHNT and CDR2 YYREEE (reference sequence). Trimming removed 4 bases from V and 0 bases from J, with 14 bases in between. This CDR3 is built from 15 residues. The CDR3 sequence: CASSTATGSSYEQYF. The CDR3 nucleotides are TGTGCCAGCAGCACGGCGACAGGCTCCTCCTACGAGCAGTACTTC.

The CDR3 nucleotides are TGTGCCAGCAGAAACGGACAGGGCTCCTACAATGAGCAGTTCTTC. Amino acid sequence: CASRNGQGSYNEQFF. The chain joins TRBV6-5 to TRBJ2-1, with 8 bases lining up with TRBD1. Germline V gene lookup returns CDR1 MNHEY and CDR2 SVGAGI. The CDR3 consists of 15 residues. V trimming: 6 bases; J trimming: 0 bases; junction bases outside the gene matches: 4.

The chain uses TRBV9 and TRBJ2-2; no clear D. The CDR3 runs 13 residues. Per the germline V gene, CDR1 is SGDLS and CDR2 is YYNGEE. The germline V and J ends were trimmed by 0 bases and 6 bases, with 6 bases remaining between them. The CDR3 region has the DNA TGTGCCAGCAGCGTAGCTACGGCCGGGGAGCTGTTTTTT. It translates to CASSVATAGELFF.

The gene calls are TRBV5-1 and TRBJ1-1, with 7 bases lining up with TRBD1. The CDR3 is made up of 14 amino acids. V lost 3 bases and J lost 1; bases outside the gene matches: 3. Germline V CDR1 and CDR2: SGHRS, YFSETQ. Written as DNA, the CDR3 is TGCGCCAGCAGCTCCCAGGGGGGGAACACTGAAGCTTTCTTT. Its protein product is CASSSQGGNTEAFF.

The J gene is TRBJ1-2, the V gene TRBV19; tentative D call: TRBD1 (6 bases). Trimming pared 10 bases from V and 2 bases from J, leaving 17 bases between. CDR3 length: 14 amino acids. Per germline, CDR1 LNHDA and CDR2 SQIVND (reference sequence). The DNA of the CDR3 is TGTGCCACCAACCGACAGGCAAGCAACTATGGCTACACCTTC. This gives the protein CATNRQASNYGYTF.